These 29 T cell receptor beta chains share one sample of origin, sequenced in a study of OX40 agonist ivuxolimab in advanced cancers. Data came from immunoSEQ multiplex PCR; TCRdb stores just in-frame clones and leaves some out. This repertoire shows roughly 70,000 clones, roughly 88% found once; its top ten account for about 6.9%. The sample in question was CD4+ or CD8+ T cells sorted from blood, obtained in a trial of the OX40 agonist ivuxolimab. These receptors all stem from an adult with an advanced solid tumor such as melanoma, head and neck, liver or kidney cancer.

The chain uses TRBV7-9 and TRBJ2-3; possibly TRBD2 for D (6 bases). The CDR3 consists of 14 residues. The germline gives CDR1 SEHNR, CDR2 FQNEAQ (reference sequence). V was trimmed by 6 bases and J by 5 bases, leaving 15 bases between them. The CDR3 region has the DNA TGTGCCAGCAGTGGGCGGGACCAAATAGATACGCAGTATTTT. The encoded protein is CASSGRDQIDTQYF.

The CDR3 DNA sequence: TGTGCCAGCAGCTCAACCTCCCCGGGAGCGGGGGGGCCGAATACGCAGTATTTT. Its protein is CASSSTSPGAGGPNTQYF. The chain combines TRBV11-2 with TRBJ2-3, with TRBD2 identical over 10 bases. J lost 7 bases, V lost 4 bases, and 17 bases had no gene match. Germline V gene lookup returns CDR1 SGHAT and CDR2 FQNNGV. This CDR3 is 18 amino acids long. Using reference TRBV11-2 and TRBJ2-3 for the parts outside the CDR3, the full variable domain is EAGVAQSPRYKIIEKRQSVAFWCNPISGHATLYWYQQILGQGPKLLIQFQNNGVVDDSQLPKDRFSAERLKGVDSTLKIQPAKLEDSAVYLCASSSTSPGAGGPNTQYFGPGTRLTVL.

The chain couples TRBV11-3 to TRBJ2-1; a possible D gene is TRBD2 (6 bases). Trimming took off 5 bases at V and 2 bases at J, with 16 bases between the two ends. Per the germline V gene, CDR1 is SGHNT and CDR2 is YENEEA. The length of the CDR3 is 16 residues. CDR3 nucleotides: TGTGCCAGCAGCCCCCCCCAGCGGGCACCCTACAATGAGCAGTTCTTC. It codes for CASSPPQRAPYNEQFF.

The rearrangement links TRBV28 to TRBJ2-2; 9 positions agree with TRBD1. The CDR3 has 15 residues. Per germline, CDR1 MDHEN and CDR2 SYDVKM. V dropped 7 bases and J dropped 7; count of bases not matched to a gene: 10. The DNA of the CDR3 is TGTGCCAGCACCACAGGGACAGGGAGCGGCGGGGAGCTGTTTTTT. Residues: CASTTGTGSGGELFF.

V gene TRBV7-9 combines with J gene TRBJ1-2, with no clear D. Looked up from germline, CDR1 is SEHNR and CDR2 is FQNEAQ (reference sequence). V dropped 4 bases and J dropped 2 bases, with 5 bases sitting between them. The CDR3 consists of 12 residues. The DNA for the CDR3 is TGTGCCAGCAGCTCTCCAAACTATGGCTACACCTTC. This encodes CASSSPNYGYTF.

The V and J genes are TRBV2 and TRBJ1-2; tentatively, D is TRBD1 (6 bases). Germline V gives CDR1 SNHLY, CDR2 FYNNEI. V was pared by 7 bases and J by 0 bases, with 15 bases between. The CDR3 is 15 residues long. CDR3 protein: CASNIQGGTNYGYTF. For the CDR3, the DNA is TGTGCCAGCAACATACAGGGCGGAACTAACTATGGCTACACCTTC. Full variable domain (missing parts from reference TRBV2 and TRBJ1-2): EPEVTQTPSHQVTQMGQEVILRCVPISNHLYFYWYRQILGQKVEFLVSFYNNEISEKSEIFDDQFSVERPDGSNFTLKIRSTKLEDSAMYFCASNIQGGTNYGYTFGSGTRLTVV.

The CDR3 sequence is CASSLSLGQNTEAFF. CDR3 in DNA: TGTGCCAGCAGCTTATCCTTGGGCCAGAACACTGAAGCTTTCTTT. The chain recombines TRBV7-9 with TRBJ1-1, with D uncertain. The V end was cut by 2 bases, the J end by 1 base, with 11 bases between. The germline gives CDR1 SEHNR, CDR2 FQNEAQ (reference sequence). The CDR3 length is 15 residues. Based on the CDR3 plus reference TRBV7-9 and TRBJ1-1, the full variable domain is DTGVSQNPRHKITKRGQNVTFRCDPISEHNRLYWYRQTLGQGPEFLTYFQNEAQLEKSRLLSDRFSAERPKGSFSTLEIQRTEQGDSAMYLCASSLSLGQNTEAFFGQGTRLTVV.

In the case of this clone: A junction boundary mismatches the germline segment, possibly from a read error. The CDR3 loop reads CSFESLAGGTDTQYF. CDR3 nucleotide sequence: TGCAGCTTTGAAAGCTTGGCGGGGGGCACAGATACGCAGTATTTT. The chain employs TRBV29-1 and TRBJ2-3; TRBD2 matches 7 bases. The length of the CDR3 is 15 residues. Germline CDR1 reads SQVTM; CDR2 reads ANQGSEA.

The genes are TRBV18 and TRBJ2-1, with D possibly TRBD2 on 5 matching bases. The CDR3 is 17 amino acids. With 3 bases removed from V and 6 bases from J, the gap between germline ends came to 21 bases. The germline gives CDR1 KGHSH, CDR2 LQKENI. The CDR3 nucleotides are TGTGCCAGCTCACCTTCTCTCCAGCGGCTTACTATCAATGAGCAGTTCTTC. Amino acid sequence: CASSPSLQRLTINEQFF. The whole variable domain, filled in from reference TRBV18 and TRBJ2-1, reads NAGVMQNPRHLVRRRGQEARLRCSPMKGHSHVYWYRQLPEEGLKFMVYLQKENIIDESGMPKERFSAEFPKEGPSILRIQQVVRGDSAAYFCASSPSLQRLTINEQFFGPGTRLTVL.

The chain recombines TRBV7-6 with TRBJ2-7; possibly TRBD1 for D (6 bases). The CDR3 sequence is 13 residues long. The ends were cut back, 1 base at V and 7 bases at J, with 11 bases in the middle. Looked up from germline, CDR1 is SGHVS and CDR2 is FNYEAQ. The CDR3 nucleotides are TGTGCCAGCAGCTTAGAGACAGGACAAGAGCAGTACTTC. It translates to CASSLETGQEQYF. The full variable domain, completed using reference TRBV7-6 and TRBJ2-7, is GAGVSQSPRYKVTKRGQDVALRCDPISGHVSLYWYRQALGQGPEFLTYFNYEAQQDKSGLPNDRFSAERPEGSISTLTIQRTEQRDSAMYRCASSLETGQEQYFGPGTRLTVT.

The rearrangement joins TRBV7-6 to TRBJ2-7; 13 bases line up with TRBD2. This CDR3 has 15 residues. V shed 5 bases, J shed 3 bases, and the junction held 4 bases outside the gene matches. Germline V gene data show CDR1 as SGHVS and CDR2 as FNYEAQ. The CDR3 loop is CASSRGLAGNYEQYF. CDR3 nucleotides: TGTGCCAGCAGCCGGGGACTAGCGGGAAACTACGAGCAGTACTTC.

This clone was detected ten times or more. V is TRBV6-4 and J is TRBJ2-5; 8 bases match TRBD2. The germline gives CDR1 MRHNA, CDR2 SNTAGT. The trim removed 6 bases at V and 3 bases at J, leaving 9 bases unmatched. CDR3 length equals 15 residues. The CDR3 here is CASRLSGAREETQYF. CDR3 bases: TGTGCCAGCAGACTTAGCGGGGCCAGGGAAGAGACCCAGTACTTC.

The chain has TRBV7-9 and TRBJ1-2; no definite D call. CDR3 length equals 15 residues. V shed 2 bases and J shed 7 bases, with 17 bases lying between them. Germline values: CDR1 SEHNR, CDR2 FQNEAQ (reference sequence). As DNA, the CDR3 is TGTGCCAGCAGCTTAAATGAAGCCAGGAGAGGTGGCTACACCTTC. Translation: CASSLNEARRGGYTF.

The gene calls are TRBV30 and TRBJ2-1, with 13 bases fitting TRBD2. CDR1 and CDR2 from the germline V gene are GTSNPN and SVGIG (reference sequence). The CDR3 is 13 residues long. Losses at the gene ends were 5 bases for V and 9 bases for J; bases not matched to a gene: 4. DNA of the CDR3: TGTGCCTGGGGTAGGACTAGCGGGAGTGAGCAGTTCTTC. Its protein product is CAWGRTSGSEQFF.

This chain links TRBV9 with TRBJ1-2; D remains ambiguous. The CDR3 has 13 amino acids. CDR1 and CDR2 (germline): SGDLS, YYNGEE. V was trimmed by 5 bases and J by 0 bases, leaving 8 bases between them. CDR3 nucleotides: TGTGCCAGCAGAGACGCCACTAACTATGGCTACACCTTC. Its protein is CASRDATNYGYTF.

V and J are TRBV7-8 and TRBJ1-4, with 8 bases identical to TRBD1. Germline V gives CDR1 SGHVS, CDR2 FQNEAQ. The length of the CDR3 is 17 residues. Trimming cost V 5 bases and J 4 bases; bases outside gene matches: 12. CDR3 sequence (DNA): TGTGCCAGCAGCATGGGGCAGGGGGCGATCAGTAATGAAAAACTGTTTTTT. It yields the protein CASSMGQGAISNEKLFF.

There are a few counts of this clone. This sequence joins TRBV6-5 and TRBJ1-2, with D hard to call. Trimming left V 4 bases short and J 4 bases short, with 10 bases between. Germline V gene sequence: CDR1 MNHEY, CDR2 SVGAGI. This CDR3 region has 13 residues. The CDR3 DNA follows: TGTGCCAGCAGTTCCCGACGGTTCTATGGCTACACCTTC. Its translation is CASSSRRFYGYTF.

This clone was counted only a few times. The chain uses TRBV28 and TRBJ1-2; D uncertain. The CDR3 runs 12 residues. V dropped 5 bases and J dropped 2 bases, with 6 bases sitting between them. Germline assignment: CDR1 MDHEN and CDR2 SYDVKM. CDR3 loop: CASSLRNYGYTF. The CDR3 region has the DNA TGTGCCAGCAGTCTACGGAACTATGGCTACACCTTC.

This rearrangement joins TRBV5-1 to TRBJ2-1; TRBD2 matches 11 bases. This CDR3 is built from 15 residues. V lost 4 bases and J lost 4; bases outside the gene matches: 4. CDR1 is SGHRS and CDR2 is YFSETQ in the germline V gene. CDR3 bases: TGCGCCAGCAGCGTTGGGACTAGCGGTTACAATGAGCAGTTCTTC. This codes for CASSVGTSGYNEQFF.

The chain links TRBV9 to TRBJ1-2; TRBD1 might be the D (5 bases). V gave up 1 base and J gave up 3 bases, with 7 bases separating them. CDR1 is SGDLS and CDR2 is YYNGEE in the germline V gene. The CDR3 spans 13 residues. The CDR3 DNA reads TGTGCCAGCAGCGTAAGGGACGACTATGGCTACACCTTC. Translated, it gives CASSVRDDYGYTF.

The J gene is TRBJ2-2, the V gene TRBV7-8; D gene ambiguous. Germline V gene sequence: CDR1 SGHVS, CDR2 FQNEAQ. V was clipped by 1 base and J by 4 bases, with 4 bases between them. This CDR3 has 13 residues. The CDR3 here is CASSLGSTGELFF. The CDR3 nucleotides read TGTGCCAGCAGCTTAGGGTCCACCGGGGAGCTGTTTTTT.

The rearrangement links TRBV7-9 to TRBJ1-2; a possible D gene is TRBD1 (6 bases). CDR3 length: 15 residues. Germline values: CDR1 SEHNR, CDR2 FQNEAQ (reference sequence). Deletions cut 7 bases from V and 7 bases from J, with 22 bases between. The CDR3: CASTLNQGGGFGYTF. DNA of the CDR3: TGTGCCAGCACCCTAAACCAAGGGGGGGGCTTTGGCTACACCTTC.

The CDR3 DNA sequence: TGTGCCAGCTCACCCGCGCCAGGGTACGAGCAGTACTTC. This translates into CASSPAPGYEQYF. The chain links TRBV18 to TRBJ2-7, with a weak D call TRBD1 (5 bases). Germline V lookup: CDR1 KGHSH, CDR2 LQKENI. The CDR3 consists of 13 residues. The ends were cut back, 3 bases at V and 4 bases at J, with 10 bases in the middle.

The chain is built from TRBV10-3 and TRBJ1-4; no clear D. CDR1 ENHRY and CDR2 SYGVKD come from the germline V gene. The CDR3 has 16 residues. V gave up 1 base and J gave up 0 bases, with 9 bases separating them. The CDR3 here is CAISEYGTATNEKLFF. DNA for the CDR3: TGTGCCATCAGTGAGTACGGTACTGCAACTAATGAAAAACTGTTTTTT.

The chain is built from TRBV7-9 and TRBJ2-5; D is perhaps TRBD1 or TRBD2 (5 bases each). TRBJ2-7 matches the DNA end more closely, so the J call is doubtful. CDR3 length: 15 residues. Germline V gives CDR1 SEHNR, CDR2 FQNEAQ (reference sequence). The CDR3 is CASSLGPGALYEQYF. The CDR3, as DNA: TGTGCCAGCAGCTTAGGGCCCGGGGCCCTCTACGAGCAGTACTTC.

The V gene is TRBV7-8, the J gene TRBJ2-7; 7 nucleotides align to TRBD1. Trimming cost V 1 base and J 6 bases; bases outside gene matches: 6. The CDR3 extends over 14 amino acids. Germline V lookup: CDR1 SGHVS, CDR2 FQNEAQ. CDR3 sequence: CASSLDRGPGEQYF. CDR3 bases: TGTGCCAGCAGCTTAGACAGGGGCCCGGGCGAGCAGTACTTC. Looking up the rest from reference TRBV7-8 and TRBJ2-7 gives the full variable domain: GAGVSQSPRYKVAKRGQDVALRCDPISGHVSLFWYQQALGQGPEFLTYFQNEAQLDKSGLPSDRFFAERPEGSVSTLKIQRTQQEDSAVYLCASSLDRGPGEQYFGPGTRLTVT.

V usage is TRBV30 and J usage is TRBJ2-3; D may be TRBD1 or TRBD2 (5 bases each). Germline CDR1 and CDR2: GTSNPN and SVGIG (reference sequence). The CDR3 extends over 12 amino acids. V lost 1 base and J lost 7, with 9 bases in between. The CDR3 region is CAWSGGRNTQYF. As DNA, the CDR3 is TGTGCCTGGAGTGGGGGACGAAATACGCAGTATTTT.

This clone was seen once. The chain carries TRBV27 and TRBJ1-4; TRBD1 aligns across 7 bases. CDR3 length: 17 residues. J was trimmed by 4 bases and V by 0 bases; bases with no gene match: 8. Germline CDR1 reads MNHEY; CDR2 reads SMNVEV (reference sequence). CDR3 nucleotide sequence: TGTGCCAGCAGTTTATCACCTCCGGCAGGGGGTAATGAAAAACTGTTTTTT. This sequence encodes CASSLSPPAGGNEKLFF.

This sequence joins TRBV29-1 and TRBJ2-6, with no clear D. CDR3 length: 13 residues. CDR1 and CDR2 (germline): SQVTM, ANQGSEA. Trimming shortened V by 6 bases and J by 0 bases, and 6 bases separated the two germline ends. CDR3 in amino acids: CSVYISGANVLTF. CDR3 in DNA: TGCAGCGTGTACATCTCTGGGGCCAACGTCCTGACTTTC.